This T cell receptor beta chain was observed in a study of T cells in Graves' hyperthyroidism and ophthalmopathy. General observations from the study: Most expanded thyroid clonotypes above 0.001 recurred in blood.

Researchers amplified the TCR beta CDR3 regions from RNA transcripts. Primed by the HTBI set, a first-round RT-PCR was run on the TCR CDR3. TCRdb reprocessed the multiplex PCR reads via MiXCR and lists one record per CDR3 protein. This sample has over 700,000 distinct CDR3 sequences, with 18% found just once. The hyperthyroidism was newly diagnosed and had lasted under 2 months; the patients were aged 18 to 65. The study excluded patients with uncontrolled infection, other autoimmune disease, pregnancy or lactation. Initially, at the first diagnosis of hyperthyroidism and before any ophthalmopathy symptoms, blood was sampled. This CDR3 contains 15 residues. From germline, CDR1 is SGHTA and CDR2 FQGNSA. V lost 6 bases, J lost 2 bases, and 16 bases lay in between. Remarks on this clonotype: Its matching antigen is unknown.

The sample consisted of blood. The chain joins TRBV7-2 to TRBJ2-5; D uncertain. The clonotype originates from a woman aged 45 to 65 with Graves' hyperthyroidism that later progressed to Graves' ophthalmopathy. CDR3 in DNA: TGTGCCAGCAGACCCCCGGCAGGCCTTCAAGAGACCCAGTACTTC. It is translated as CASRPPAGLQETQYF.